This TCR beta chain was captured in a study of cytomegalovirus exposure and HLA in healthy donors. Amplification used 60 Vbeta primers and 13 Jbeta primers. The repertoire was sequenced with immunoSEQ multiplex PCR; TCRdb's copy has only in-frame clones and lacks some. The sample lists approximately 100,000 clones; roughly 80% were seen once. Germline V lookup: CDR1 LGHNA, CDR2 YSLEER. The CDR3 consists of 17 residues. The trim removed 4 bases at V and 6 bases at J, leaving 12 bases unmatched. The study, taken as a whole, reports: As was reported, the classifier diagnosed cytomegalovirus status with high specificity and sensitivity.

As to this clone: Its target is not known.

Those who donated were healthy bone marrow donors. The sequence was collected from a woman aged 35 to 49 in good health and CMV-seronegative. This sequence joins TRBV4-3 and TRBJ2-2; the match to TRBD1 covers 9 bases. What was sequenced was PBMCs. The CDR3 DNA reads as TGCGCCAGCAGCCGTACCACAGGGGGCGCCGAGGCCGGGGAGCTGTTTTTT. Translation: CASSRTTGGAEAGELFF.